The entry that follows covers one T cell receptor (beta chain) sequence. A much larger clone lies a single base off, so this may be a read error. From the reads, TCRdb called clonotypes with MiXCR, one entry per CDR3 protein. The sample shows fewer than 250,000 distinct CDR3 sequences, more than 25% of them seen only once. This record belongs to a study of kidney transplant recipient with SARS-CoV-2 infection. Germline-derived CDR1 and CDR2 are MNHEY and SVGAGI. The CDR3 has 16 amino acids. V was shortened by 8 bases and J by 8 bases, with 27 bases between the two germline ends. This TCR derives from a male patient aged 25 to 39 who had COVID-19 and was a kidney transplant recipient. Some of these T cells may belong to the graft donor. V usage is TRBV6-5 and J usage is TRBJ1-2; TRBD1 is a possible D gene (5 bases). Sequenced material: a blood sample, taken at baseline and on day 111 from a kidney transplant recipient. The CDR3 loop is CASQWDGGKWIEGYTF. CDR3 DNA: TGTGCCAGCCAATGGGACGGGGGGAAATGGATAGAAGGCTACACCTTC.